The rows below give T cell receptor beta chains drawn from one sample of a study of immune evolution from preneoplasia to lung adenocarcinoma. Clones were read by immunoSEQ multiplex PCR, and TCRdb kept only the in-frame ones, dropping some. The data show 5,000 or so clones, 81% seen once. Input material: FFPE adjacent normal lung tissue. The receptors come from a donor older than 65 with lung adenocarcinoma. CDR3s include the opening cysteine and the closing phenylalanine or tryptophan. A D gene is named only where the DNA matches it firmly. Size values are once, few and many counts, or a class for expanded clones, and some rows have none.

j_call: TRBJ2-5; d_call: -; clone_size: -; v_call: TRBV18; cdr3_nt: TGTGCCAGCTCACCCCGAGGTGGAGTGGAGACCCAGTACTTC; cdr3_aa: CASSPRGGVETQYF
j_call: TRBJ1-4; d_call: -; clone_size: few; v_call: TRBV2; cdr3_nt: TGTGCCAGCAGTGAAGCGCTGACACCGATTACCTATGAAAAACTGTTTTTT; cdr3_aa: CASSEALTPITYEKLFF
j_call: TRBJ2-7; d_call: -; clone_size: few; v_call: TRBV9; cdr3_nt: TGTGCCAGCAGCGTGGGCCAGGGCACCTACGAGCAGTACTTC; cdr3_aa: CASSVGQGTYEQYF
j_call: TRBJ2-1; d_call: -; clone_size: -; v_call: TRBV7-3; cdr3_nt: TGTGCCAGCAGCTTAGACAGGGAGGTCTACAATGAGCAGTTCTTC; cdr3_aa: CASSLDREVYNEQFF
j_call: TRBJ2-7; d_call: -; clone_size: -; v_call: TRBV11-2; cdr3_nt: TGTGCCAGCAGCTTAGTGTTGGCATCCCGCTACGAGCAGTACTTC; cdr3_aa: CASSLVLASRYEQYF
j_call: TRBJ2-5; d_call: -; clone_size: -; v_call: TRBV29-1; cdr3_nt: TGCAGCGTTGCACCTGGGGGGTCCGAGACCCAGTACTTC; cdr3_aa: CSVAPGGSETQYF
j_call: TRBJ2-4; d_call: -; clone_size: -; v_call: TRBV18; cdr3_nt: TGTGCCAGCTCACCAGGCAGGGGCAAAAACATTCAGTACTTC; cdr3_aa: CASSPGRGKNIQYF
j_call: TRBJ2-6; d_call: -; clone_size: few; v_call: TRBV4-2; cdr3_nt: TGTGCCAGCAGCCAAGATTCGTTCAGGACCCGCTCTGGGGCCAACGTCCTGACTTTC; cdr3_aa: CASSQDSFRTRSGANVLTF
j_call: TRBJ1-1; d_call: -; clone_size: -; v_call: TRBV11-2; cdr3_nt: TGTGCCAGCAGCTTAGATCCGGTTAGCACTGAAGCTTTCTTT; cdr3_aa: CASSLDPVSTEAFF
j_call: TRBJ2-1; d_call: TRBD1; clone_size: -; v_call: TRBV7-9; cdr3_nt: TGTGCCAGCAGCTCGGGACAGGGTGGTGAGCAGTTCTTC; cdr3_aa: CASSSGQGGEQFF
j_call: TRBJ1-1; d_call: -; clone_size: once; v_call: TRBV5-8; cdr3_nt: TGTGCCAGCAGCTTGAACCCTCTCAGACGCGTTAAGATTGAAGCTTTCTTT; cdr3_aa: CASSLNPLRRVKIEAFF
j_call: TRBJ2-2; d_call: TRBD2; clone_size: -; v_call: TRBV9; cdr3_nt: TGTGCCAGCAGCCCGACTAGCGAACCCACCGGGGAGCTGTTTTTT; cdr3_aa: CASSPTSEPTGELFF
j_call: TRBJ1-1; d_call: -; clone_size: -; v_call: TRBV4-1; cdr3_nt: TGCGCCAGCAGCCAAGGTGGAATCGAAGCTTTCTTT; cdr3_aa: CASSQGGIEAFF
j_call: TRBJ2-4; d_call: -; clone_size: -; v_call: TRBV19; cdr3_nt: TGTGCCAGTAGTATAGACGGAGGGGGGGGAAACATTCAGTACTTC; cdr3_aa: CASSIDGGGGNIQYF
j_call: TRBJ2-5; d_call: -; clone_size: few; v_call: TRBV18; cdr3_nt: TGTGCCAGCTCACCATGGGAAGAGACCCAGTACTTC; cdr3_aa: CASSPWEETQYF
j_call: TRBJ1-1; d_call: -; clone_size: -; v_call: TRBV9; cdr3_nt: TGTGCCAGCAGCGTAAGCCCGAACACTGAAGCTTTCTTT; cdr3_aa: CASSVSPNTEAFF
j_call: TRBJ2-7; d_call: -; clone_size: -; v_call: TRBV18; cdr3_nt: TGTGCCAGCTCACAGGGACACGTCGGGTCCTACGAGCAGTACTTC; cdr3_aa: CASSQGHVGSYEQYF
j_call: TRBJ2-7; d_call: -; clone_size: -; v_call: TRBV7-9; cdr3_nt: TGTGCCAGCAGCTTCCCGGGACATATAGGGTCCTACGAGCAGTACTTC; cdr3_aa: CASSFPGHIGSYEQYF
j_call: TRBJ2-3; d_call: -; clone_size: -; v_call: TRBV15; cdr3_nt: TGTGCCACCAGCAGAGGCAGCACAGATACGCAGTATTTT; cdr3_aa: CATSRGSTDTQYF
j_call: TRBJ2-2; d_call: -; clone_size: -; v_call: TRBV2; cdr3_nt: TGTGCCAGCAGGGACACCGGGGAGCTGTTTTTT; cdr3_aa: CASRDTGELFF
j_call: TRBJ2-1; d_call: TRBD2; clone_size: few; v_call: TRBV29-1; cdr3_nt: TGCAGCGCCGGGGGACTATGGGGGGGTGAGCAGTTCTTC; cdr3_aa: CSAGGLWGGEQFF
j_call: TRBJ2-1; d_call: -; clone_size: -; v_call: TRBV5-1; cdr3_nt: TGCGCCAGCAGCTCGCTACCGGGGTCTGAGAATGAGCAGTTCTTC; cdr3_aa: CASSSLPGSENEQFF
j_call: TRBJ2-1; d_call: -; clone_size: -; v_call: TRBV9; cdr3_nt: TGTGCCAGCAACGAGGGGGACCCCATCAATGAGCAGTTCTTC; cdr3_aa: CASNEGDPINEQFF
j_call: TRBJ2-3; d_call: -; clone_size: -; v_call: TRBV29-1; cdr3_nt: TGCAGCGTTGAAGATGCGACGTCGGGTACGCAGTATTTT; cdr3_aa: CSVEDATSGTQYF
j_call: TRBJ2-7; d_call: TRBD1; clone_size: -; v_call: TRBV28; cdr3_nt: TGTGCCAGCAGGAACTCGAACGACAGGGGTTACGAGCAGTACTTC; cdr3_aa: CASRNSNDRGYEQYF
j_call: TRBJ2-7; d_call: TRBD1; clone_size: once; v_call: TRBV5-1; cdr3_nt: TGCGCCAGCAGCTCCGGACAGGGTTCCCCCTACGAGCAGTACTTC; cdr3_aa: CASSSGQGSPYEQYF
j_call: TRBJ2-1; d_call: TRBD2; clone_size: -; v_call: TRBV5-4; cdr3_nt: TGTGCCAGCAGCACCACGGGGGGACTAGCTAGCAATGAGCAGTTCTTC; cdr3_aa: CASSTTGGLASNEQFF
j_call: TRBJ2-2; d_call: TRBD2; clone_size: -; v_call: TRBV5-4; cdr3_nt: TGTGCCAGCAGATCAAGCGGGAGCGGGACCGGGGAGCTGTTTTTT; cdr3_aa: CASRSSGSGTGELFF
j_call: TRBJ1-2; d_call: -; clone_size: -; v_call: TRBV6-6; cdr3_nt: TGTGCCAGCAGTCACGGATCGCAGGTTGGCGGCTACACCTTC; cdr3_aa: CASSHGSQVGGYTF
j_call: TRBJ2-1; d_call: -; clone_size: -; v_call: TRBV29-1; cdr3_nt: TGCAGCGTTGATGAGCGGAACACGTACAATGAGCAGTTCTTC; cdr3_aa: CSVDERNTYNEQFF
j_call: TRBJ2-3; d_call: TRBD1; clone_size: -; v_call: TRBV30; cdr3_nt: TGTGCCTGGAGTGTCGGGCAGGGGGTGCCAGATACGCAGTATTTT; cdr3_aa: CAWSVGQGVPDTQYF
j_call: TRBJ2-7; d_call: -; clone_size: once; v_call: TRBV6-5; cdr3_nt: TGTGCCAGCAGTTACTCCGTAGCCTACGAGCAGTACTTC; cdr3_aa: CASSYSVAYEQYF
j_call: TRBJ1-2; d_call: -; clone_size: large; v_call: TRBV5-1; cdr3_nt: TGCGCCAGCAGCTCAGCCGGGACTCCCTCAGGCTACACCTTC; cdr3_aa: CASSSAGTPSGYTF